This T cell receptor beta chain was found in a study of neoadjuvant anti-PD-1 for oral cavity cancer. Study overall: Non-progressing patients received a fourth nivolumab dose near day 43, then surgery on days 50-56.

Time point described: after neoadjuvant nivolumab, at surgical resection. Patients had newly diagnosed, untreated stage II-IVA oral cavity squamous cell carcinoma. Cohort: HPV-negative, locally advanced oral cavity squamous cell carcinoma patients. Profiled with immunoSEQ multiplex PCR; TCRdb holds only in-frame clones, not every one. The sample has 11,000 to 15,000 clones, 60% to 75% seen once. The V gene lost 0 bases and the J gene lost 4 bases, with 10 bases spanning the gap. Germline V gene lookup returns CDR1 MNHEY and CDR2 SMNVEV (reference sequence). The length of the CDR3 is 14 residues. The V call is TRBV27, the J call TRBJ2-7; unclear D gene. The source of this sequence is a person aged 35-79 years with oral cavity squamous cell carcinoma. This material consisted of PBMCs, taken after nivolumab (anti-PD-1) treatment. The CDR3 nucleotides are TGTGCCAGCAGTTTATCGGAGTCGCTTTACGAGCAGTACTTC. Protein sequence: CASSLSESLYEQYF.